The clone carrying this TCR beta chain occurred a few times. Its antigen is not known. This CDR3 region has 13 residues. CDR1 MGHDK and CDR2 SYGVNS come from the germline V gene. Trimming took off 7 bases at V and 2 bases at J, with 12 bases between the two ends. TCRB transcripts that were expressed got sequenced, as all of the isolated RNA had been reverse transcribed. Profiling relied on immunoSEQ multiplex PCR, and the TCRdb table lists in-frame clones only, not all of them. The table lists hundreds of thousands of clones, around 15% of them singletons. The sample comes from a study of beta chain features in type 1 diabetes. Broader study findings: Type 1 diabetes patients had moderately but significantly shorter TCRB CDR3s in all four CD4+ subsets. Insertion counts at VDJ junctions were lower in type 1 diabetes patients, who also showed more deletions there. The similarity of naive, central memory and Treg TCRB repertoires appeared greater among patients than among healthy donors. PCR might preferentially amplify shorter templates, equally in patients and controls.

The receptor was isolated from a man in his late teens or twenties with type 1 diabetes. Sequenced: naive CD4+ T cells from blood. The gene calls are TRBV25-1 and TRBJ2-7, with TRBD1 as a possible D gene (6 bases). CDR3 protein: CASNKQGTYEQYF. The CDR3, as DNA: TGTGCCAGCAATAAACAGGGAACCTACGAGCAGTACTTC.